Presented here are 21 T cell receptor beta chains from one specimen sequenced in a study of T cells in Graves' hyperthyroidism and ophthalmopathy. From RNA transcripts, TCR beta CDR3 regions were amplified. Initially, a first-round RT-PCR of the TCR CDR3 employed the HTBI primer set. TCRdb re-analysed the multiplex PCR reads in MiXCR, keeping a single row per CDR3 protein. The sample contains 100,000 to 130,000 distinct CDR3 sequences, about 15% of which appear only once. Sequencing was performed on blood. These receptors all stem from a woman in her 50s with Graves' hyperthyroidism.

The rearrangement links TRBV9 to TRBJ2-1; 11 nucleotides align to TRBD2. Trimming cost V 4 bases and J 14 bases; bases outside gene matches: 5. CDR1 and CDR2 from the germline V gene are SGDLS and YYNGEE. The CDR3 runs to 12 residues. The chain's CDR3 is CASSPLAGGKFF. CDR3 sequence (DNA): TGTGCCAGCAGCCCTCTAGCGGGAGGCAAGTTCTTC.

The chain combines TRBV7-6 with TRBJ2-1; 7 bases match TRBD2. V shed 5 bases and J 12 bases; nucleotides not matched to a gene: 13. The CDR3 loop spans 14 amino acids. Germline CDR1 reads SGHVS; CDR2 reads FNYEAQ. CDR3 in amino acids: CASSLGVTTGGQFF. Written as DNA, the CDR3 is TGTGCCAGCAGCCTGGGGGTAACGACGGGGGGGCAGTTCTTC.

This clonotype was counted at least ten times. This clone may be a read error of a much larger clone one base away. The chain has TRBV28 and TRBJ1-1, with TRBD1 matching over 10 bases. The CDR3 consists of 13 residues. Trimming removed 8 bases from V and 4 bases from J; junction bases left unmatched: 4. Germline lookup yields CDR1 MDHEN and CDR2 SYDVKM. The CDR3 sequence: CASGGQGSTEAFF. Here the CDR3 DNA reads TGTGCCAGCGGGGGACAGGGGAGCACTGAAGCTTTCTTT.

This clonotype showed up many times. This chain uses TRBV20-1 with TRBJ2-7; 7 nucleotides agree with TRBD1. The germline V gene encodes CDR1 DFQATT and CDR2 SNEGSKA (reference sequence). The CDR3 runs 13 residues. The V segment lost 3 bases and the J segment 7 bases; nucleotides outside the gene matches: 9. For the CDR3, the DNA is TGCAGTGCTAGTATTTTACAGGGGCGAGAGCAGTACTTC. Amino acids: CSASILQGREQYF.

This clonotype appeared many times. V gene TRBV20-1 combines with J gene TRBJ2-3; D gene unclear. V lost 1 base and J 0 bases, leaving 8 bases between the germline ends. Looked up from germline, CDR1 is DFQATT and CDR2 is SNEGSKA (reference sequence). The CDR3 extends over 14 amino acids. The CDR3 loop is CSARGPRSTDTQYF. CDR3 DNA: TGCAGTGCTAGAGGGCCTCGGAGCACAGATACGCAGTATTTT.

This clonotype was recorded at least ten times. V usage is TRBV30 and J usage is TRBJ2-1, with 11 bases lining up with TRBD2. Germline trimming cut 0 bases from V and 6 bases from J; bases unmatched to any gene: 4. The CDR3 sequence is 15 residues long. The germline CDR1 and CDR2 sequences are GTSNPN and SVGIG (reference sequence). This chain's CDR3 is CAWSVFGTSGNEQFF. The CDR3 coding sequence is TGTGCCTGGAGTGTATTTGGGACTAGCGGCAATGAGCAGTTCTTC.

This clonotype occurred many times. This chain links TRBV28 with TRBJ2-1; D gene unclear. V lost 7 bases and J 9 bases, leaving 16 bases between the germline ends. The CDR3 covers 13 residues. Per the germline V gene, CDR1 is MDHEN and CDR2 is SYDVKM. CDR3 bases: TGTGCCAGCATCTCCCCGAAAAGGAGTGAGCAGTTCTTC. It is translated as CASISPKRSEQFF.

This clonotype was detected only a few times. V usage is TRBV7-4 and J usage is TRBJ2-7; 12 nucleotides align to TRBD2. The junction had 0 bases not matched to a gene; V was cut back by 8 bases and J by 1 base. This CDR3 comprises 13 residues. The germline CDR1 and CDR2 sequences are SGHVT and SQSDAQ. The CDR3 sequence: CASGLAGSYEQYV. The CDR3 DNA sequence: TGTGCCAGCGGACTAGCGGGGTCCTACGAGCAGTACGTC.

There are many counts of this clonotype. In DNA form, the CDR3 reads TGTGCCAGCAGCTTTGGACAGGGAAGAACCGGGGAGCTGTTTTTT. Protein: CASSFGQGRTGELFF. The chain uses TRBV5-4 and TRBJ2-2, with 8 bases that match TRBD1. Germline CDR1 and CDR2: SGHNT and YYREEE (reference sequence). This CDR3 has 15 residues. With 2 bases clipped from V and 5 bases from J, the junction kept 5 bases outside the gene matches.

This clonotype was observed many times. This rearrangement joins TRBV19 to TRBJ1-4; weak D call: TRBD1 (6 bases). Trimming cost V 11 bases and J 6 bases, with 16 bases left between them. CDR1 and CDR2 from the germline V gene are LNHDA and SQIVND (reference sequence). The CDR3 is 13 residues long. The CDR3 bases are TGTGCCTCCGCAGGGGTTGAGTATGAAAAACTGTTTTTT. Translated: CASAGVEYEKLFF.

This clonotype was seen more than once but under ten times. The genes are TRBV7-3 and TRBJ2-2; D remains ambiguous. There are 13 residues in the CDR3. Germline-derived CDR1 and CDR2 are SGHTA and FQGTGA. V lost 5 bases to trimming and J lost 1 base, with 5 bases between them. DNA for the CDR3: TGTGCCAGCAGCCCGAAGAACACCGGGGAGCTGTTTTTT. Amino acid sequence: CASSPKNTGELFF.

This clonotype was counted ten times or more. The chain employs TRBV20-1 and TRBJ1-5; no definite D call. Deletions cut 0 bases from V and 6 bases from J, with 15 bases between. CDR1 DFQATT and CDR2 SNEGSKA come from the germline V gene (reference sequence). The CDR3 spans 15 residues. The CDR3 is CSARDAGGRVQPQHF. The CDR3 DNA reads as TGCAGTGCTAGAGATGCCGGAGGGCGGGTTCAGCCCCAGCATTTT.

At least ten counts were recorded for this clonotype. The chain uses TRBV5-6 and TRBJ2-5; possible D gene TRBD2, 6 bases. The germline V and J ends were trimmed by 4 bases and 4 bases, with 20 bases remaining between them. Looked up from germline, CDR1 is SGHDT and CDR2 is YYEEEE. The CDR3 sequence is 16 residues long. This chain's CDR3 is CASSLTRQWRGETQYF. The DNA for the CDR3 is TGTGCCAGCAGCCTCACACGACAGTGGAGGGGAGAGACCCAGTACTTC.

The sample holds a few counts of this clonotype. The rearrangement joins TRBV28 to TRBJ2-3, with D perhaps being TRBD1 or TRBD2 (5 bases each). The CDR3 sequence is 14 residues long. Germline CDR1 reads MDHEN; CDR2 reads SYDVKM. V was cut by 7 bases and J by 3 bases, with 14 bases left in between. CDR3 nucleotides: TGTGCCAGCACGAGGGGAGTGAGGACAGATACGCAGTATTTT. It translates to CASTRGVRTDTQYF.

This clonotype was found many times. J is TRBJ2-1 and V is TRBV6-1; 7 bases line up with TRBD2. The CDR3 runs to 17 residues. The germline gives CDR1 MNHNS, CDR2 SASEGT. V was pared by 0 bases and J by 5 bases, with 10 bases of the junction left unmatched. In nucleotides, the CDR3 is TGTGCCAGCAGTGAAGCGCTTGGTAGCGGGTCACACAATGAGCAGTTCTTC. Its protein product is CASSEALGSGSHNEQFF.

The sample holds many counts of this clonotype. V gene TRBV3-1 combines with J gene TRBJ2-2, with 7 bases aligning to TRBD2. CDR3 length: 15 residues. V was pared by 4 bases and J by 0 bases, with 2 bases of the junction left unmatched. Germline V gives CDR1 LGHDT, CDR2 YNNKEL (reference sequence). CDR3 in amino acids: CASSRGGSNTGELFF. The CDR3 DNA sequence: TGTGCCAGCAGCCGCGGGGGATCGAACACCGGGGAGCTGTTTTTT.

This chain links TRBV24-1 with TRBJ2-2, with D possibly being TRBD1 (5 bases). Germline CDR1 and CDR2: KGHDR and SFDVKD. The CDR3 has 16 amino acids. Between the trimmed V and J ends, which lost 5 bases and 1 base, there was a span of 13 bases. The CDR3 DNA follows: TGTGCCACCAGTGGACCCCCCGACAGGAACACCGGGGAGCTGTTTTTT. Translating it yields CATSGPPDRNTGELFF.

This clonotype has ten or more counts. The rearrangement joins TRBV19 to TRBJ2-1; 11 positions match TRBD2. With 5 bases clipped from V and 6 bases from J, the junction kept 3 bases outside the gene matches. Germline V gene sequence: CDR1 LNHDA, CDR2 SQIVND (reference sequence). The CDR3 covers 14 residues. CDR3 residues: CASSYLAGGNEQFF. CDR3 sequence (DNA): TGTGCCAGTAGTTACCTAGCGGGAGGCAATGAGCAGTTCTTC.

In its sample, this clonotype was seen many times. V gene TRBV30 combines with J gene TRBJ2-3; D not certain. CDR3 length: 15 residues. Germline V lookup: CDR1 GTSNPN, CDR2 SVGIG (reference sequence). V was shortened by 1 base and J by 3 bases, with 14 bases between the two germline ends. CDR3 loop: CAWSDRLGRTDTQYF. Here the CDR3 DNA reads TGTGCCTGGAGTGACCGTTTGGGCCGGACAGATACGCAGTATTTT.

This clonotype was seen ten or more times. The chain carries TRBV7-9 and TRBJ2-7; D remains unclear. The CDR3 runs to 12 residues. Germline V CDR1 and CDR2: SEHNR, FQNEAQ (reference sequence). V was pared by 1 base and J by 6 bases, with 7 bases between. In DNA, the CDR3 is TGTGCCAGCAGCTTAGTTCCACTCGAGCAGTACGTC. Amino acids: CASSLVPLEQYV.

In its sample, this clonotype was seen many times. This chain joins TRBV5-6 and TRBJ2-2, with 8 positions matching TRBD1. The junction had 12 bases not matched to a gene; V was cut back by 4 bases and J by 4 bases. CDR3 size: 17 residues. Germline V gene lookup returns CDR1 SGHDT and CDR2 YYEEEE. CDR3 in amino acids: CASSPGPGQAFTGELFF. The CDR3 DNA reads TGTGCCAGCAGCCCAGGTCCGGGACAGGCCTTCACCGGGGAGCTGTTTTTT.